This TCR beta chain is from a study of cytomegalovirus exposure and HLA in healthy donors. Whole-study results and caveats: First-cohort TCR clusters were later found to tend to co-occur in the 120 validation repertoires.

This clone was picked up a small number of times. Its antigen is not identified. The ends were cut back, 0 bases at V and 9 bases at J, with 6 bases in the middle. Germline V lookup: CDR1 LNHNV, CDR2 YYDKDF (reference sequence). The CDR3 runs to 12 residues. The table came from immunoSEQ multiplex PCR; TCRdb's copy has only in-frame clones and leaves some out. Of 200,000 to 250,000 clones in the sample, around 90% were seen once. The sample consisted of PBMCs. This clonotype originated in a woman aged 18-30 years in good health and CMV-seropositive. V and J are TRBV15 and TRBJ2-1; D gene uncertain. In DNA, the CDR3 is TGTGCCACCAGCAGAGAGACGGGTGAGCAGTTCTTC. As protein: CATSRETGEQFF.